The 12 T cell receptor beta chains below were found in one sample sequenced in a study of tissue T cells after allogeneic stem cell transplantation. Sequenced by immunoSEQ multiplex PCR; TCRdb stores in-frame clones only, minus some. Among approximately 17,000 clones listed, roughly two thirds were seen once. Sequenced material: spleen. These receptors all come from a female BALB/c mouse in good health. The strain's MHC type: H2-d.

Regarding this clone: Gene names are the mouse ones. The observed sequence ends 1 residue before the CDR3 terminus, with the missing tail filled in from the germline J gene. The chain combines TRBV13-1 with TRBJ2-1; maybe TRBD1 (5 bases). V was clipped by 1 base and J by 2 bases, with 7 bases between them. This CDR3 has 14 amino acids. Looked up from germline, CDR1 is NSHNY and CDR2 is SYGAGN. The sequenced part of the CDR3 DNA is TGTGCCAGCAGTGATCAGACAGACTATGCTGAGCAGTTC. The encoded protein is CASSDQTDYAEQF. Given in full, the CDR3 is CASSDQTDYAEQFF.

Concerning this clone itself: The genes and germline here are from mouse. The CDR3 end falls 1 residue outside the read, so it is completed with the germline J gene. This chain joins TRBV14 and TRBJ1-4; 9 bases map to TRBD1. Germline lookup yields CDR1 SGHDT and CDR2 FRDEAV. The J segment lost 6 bases and the V segment lost 2 bases, leaving 5 bases of the junction unmatched. The length of the CDR3 is 15 residues. CDR3 amino acids: CASSLRTGVHERLFF. The DNA read from the CDR3 is TGTGCCAGCAGTTTGAGGACAGGGGTGCACGAAAGATTATTT.

A remark on this clone: Each gene name is a mouse one. The CDR3 DNA, read in part, is TGTGCTAGCAGTTTATCTCTAGGGGTTGACACCTTGTAC. This sequence encodes CASSLSLGVDTLY. The CDR3 in its entirety is CASSLSLGVDTLYF. The chain is built from TRBV29 and TRBJ2-4; D may be TRBD1 (5 bases). The read ends 1 residue before the CDR3 terminus; that terminus is restored from the germline J gene. Trimming removed 0 bases from V and 7 bases from J, with 11 bases in between. The CDR3 runs 14 residues. The germline CDR1 and CDR2 sequences are MSHET and SYDVDS.

This clone turned up a few times. Germline and genes here are mouse. The sequenced fragment ends 1 residue before the CDR3 boundary, so the rest is inferred from the germline J gene. J is TRBJ2-7 and V is TRBV19, with TRBD2 matching over 12 bases. In germline, CDR1 is FNHDT, CDR2 SITEND (reference sequence). V was pared by 5 bases and J by 6 bases, with 6 bases of the junction left unmatched. CDR3 length: 14 amino acids. This CDR3 reads CASSSDWGGAEQYF. The CDR3 DNA, read in part, is TGTGCCAGCAGCTCCGACTGGGGGGGCGCTGAACAGTAC.

As for this clone: All gene names here are mouse names. The read ends 1 residue shy of where the CDR3 ends; the end is completed using the germline J gene. The chain has TRBV19 and TRBJ1-4; perhaps TRBD1 as D (6 bases). Germline V CDR1 and CDR2: FNHDT, SITEND (reference sequence). The CDR3 runs 14 residues. V was trimmed by 3 bases and J by 3 bases, leaving 9 bases between them. The chain's CDR3 is CASSTGTTNERLFF. The covered CDR3 bases are TGTGCCAGCAGTACGGGGACAACCAACGAAAGATTATTT.

To note about this clone: All gene names here are mouse names. Read data end 1 residue before the CDR3 end; the end is taken from the germline J gene. V is TRBV19 and J is TRBJ1-1, with D possibly TRBD1 on 6 matching bases. Germline V gene data show CDR1 as FNHDT and CDR2 as SITEND (reference sequence). CDR3 length: 14 residues. Deletions cut 1 base from V and 1 base from J, with 8 bases between. The CDR3 DNA, read in part, is TGTGCCAGCAGTATATCGACAGGGAACACAGAAGTCTTC. This translates into CASSISTGNTEVF. The entire CDR3 protein is CASSISTGNTEVFF.

About this clone itself: Mouse gene names and germline throughout. The read finishes 1 residue shy of the CDR3 end, and the germline J gene is used to complete it. The chain combines TRBV5 with TRBJ2-2; 9 bases map to TRBD2. The V gene's germline CDR1 is LGHNA and CDR2 YNLKQL (reference sequence). The CDR3 is 16 residues long. Trimming at V came to 1 base and at J to 0 bases, leaving 0 bases not matched to a gene. The CDR3 bases that were read are TGTGCCAGCAGCCAAGGGACTGGGGCAAACACCGGGCAGCTCTAC. Translated: CASSQGTGANTGQLY. The whole CDR3 reads CASSQGTGANTGQLYF.

A remark on this clone: Mouse germline and gene names are used. The read terminates 1 residue ahead of where the CDR3 ends, so the germline J gene completes it. The rearrangement joins TRBV13-3 to TRBJ1-4; no firm D call. CDR3 size: 13 residues. Germline lookup yields CDR1 NNHDY and CDR2 SYVADS. V lost 1 base and J 4 bases, leaving 5 bases between the germline ends. CDR3 bases read: TGTGCCAGCAGTGATACAATCAACGAAAGATTATTT. As protein: CASSDTINERLF. The complete CDR3 sequence is CASSDTINERLFF.

To note about this clone: All gene names here are mouse names. The CDR3 end falls 1 residue outside the read, so it is completed with the germline J gene. The chain couples TRBV19 to TRBJ2-4; 9 bases are shared with TRBD1. Germline V gene lookup returns CDR1 FNHDT and CDR2 SITEND (reference sequence). This CDR3 is built from 17 residues. The V and J ends lost 1 base and 0 bases, in that order; junction bases with no gene match: 6. The CDR3 DNA, read in part, is TGTGCCAGCAGTATAAGCGGGACAGGGCCCAGTCAAAACACCTTGTAC. As protein: CASSISGTGPSQNTLY. The full-length CDR3 reads as CASSISGTGPSQNTLYF.

In this sample, this clone turned up a few times. Genes and germline are mouse. Read sequence stops 1 residue before the CDR3 end, and the germline J gene provides the missing end. The chain has TRBV13-2 and TRBJ2-7, with 8 bases aligning to TRBD2. This CDR3 spans 13 amino acids. Trimming took 0 bases from V and 4 from J; bases not matched to a gene: 0. Germline loops: CDR1 NNHNN, CDR2 SYGAGS (reference sequence). Incomplete CDR3 DNA: TGTGCCAGCGGTGATGCTGGGGGGTATGAACAGTAC. Translation gives CASGDAGGYEQY. The entire CDR3 is CASGDAGGYEQYF.

Remarks on this clone: Genes and germline are mouse. The read is 1 residue too short to cover the CDR3 end, so that end is filled in from the germline J gene. V usage is TRBV20 and J usage is TRBJ1-3; D is unclear. The CDR3 covers 13 residues. Germline lookup yields CDR1 GFQATS and CDR2 STVNSAI. V shed 4 bases and J shed 0 bases, with 7 bases lying between them. The covered CDR3 bases are TGTGGTGCTACGACACTTTCTGGAAATACGCTCTAT. This translates into CGATTLSGNTLY. The entire CDR3 sequence reads CGATTLSGNTLYF.

A note on this clone: All gene names here are mouse names. The read is 1 residue too short to cover the CDR3 end, so that end is filled in from the germline J gene. The chain is built from TRBV4 and TRBJ2-4, with 8 bases lining up with TRBD2. Germline V gene lookup returns CDR1 LGHDT and CDR2 YNNKQL (reference sequence). J gave up 0 bases and V 5 bases, and 4 bases lay outside the gene matches. This CDR3 is built from 15 residues. CDR3 DNA (partial): TGTGCCAGCAGCCGGGGGGGCGCGAGTCAAAACACCTTGTAC. As protein: CASSRGGASQNTLY. Given in full, the CDR3 is CASSRGGASQNTLYF.